Each of the 13 T cell receptor beta chains below was sequenced from the same sample in a study of blood T cell repertoires in COVID-19. Profiled with immunoSEQ multiplex PCR; TCRdb holds only in-frame clones, not every one. This sample has over 200,000 clones; around 88% occur once, and the top ten carry 2.5% to 3.5%. Sequenced: peripheral blood. The receptors stem from a woman in her 30s who had recovered from COVID-19.

The chain recombines TRBV12-3 or TRBV12-4 with TRBJ2-5; D is uncertain. V was cut by 6 bases and J by 5 bases, with 10 bases left in between. The CDR3 has 12 amino acids. CDR3 DNA: TGTGCCAGCAGCCCCACCGGGGAGACCCAGTACTTC. Amino acids: CASSPTGETQYF.

The chain recombines TRBV6-2 or TRBV6-3 with TRBJ2-4; possibly TRBD1 for D (5 bases). Germline V lookup: CDR1 MNHEY, CDR2 SVGEGT. V lost 6 bases to trimming and J lost 1 base, with 7 bases between them. The CDR3 is made up of 13 amino acids. CDR3 in DNA: TGTGCCAGCAGCACAGGTGCCAAAAACATTCAGTACTTC. Translated: CASSTGAKNIQYF.

This clone was seen more than once but under ten times. The chain's CDR3 is CASSTNPGQDYYGYTF. CDR3 nucleotides: TGTGCCAGCTCAACTAATCCGGGACAGGACTACTATGGCTACACCTTC. The chain joins TRBV18 to TRBJ1-2; 8 nucleotides agree with TRBD1. V trimming: 5 bases; J trimming: 3 bases; junction bases outside the gene matches: 11. The CDR3 extends over 16 amino acids. Germline V lookup: CDR1 KGHSH, CDR2 LQKENI.

The chain carries TRBV27 and TRBJ2-3; D possibly corresponds to TRBD2 (6 bases). Germline V gene sequence: CDR1 MNHEY, CDR2 SMNVEV (reference sequence). The CDR3 is 14 amino acids. V was shortened by 3 bases and J by 8 bases, with 15 bases between the two germline ends. CDR3 sequence reads: CASSFVWGDRTQYF. CDR3 DNA sequence: TGTGCCAGCAGTTTTGTCTGGGGGGATCGTACGCAGTATTTT.

This chain links TRBV5-6 with TRBJ2-3; 8 nucleotides agree with TRBD2. This CDR3 comprises 15 residues. Germline V gene data show CDR1 as SGHDT and CDR2 as YYEEEE. Germline trimming cut 4 bases from V and 4 bases from J; bases unmatched to any gene: 8. CDR3 DNA sequence: TGTGCCAGCAGCCTGGGACTAGGAGATTCAGATACGCAGTATTTT. Its protein product is CASSLGLGDSDTQYF.

The rearrangement uses TRBV3-1 (or the pseudogene TRBV3-2) and TRBJ1-1, with TRBD1 matching over 9 bases. The V gene's germline CDR1 is LGHDT and CDR2 YNNKEL (reference sequence). The CDR3 runs 14 residues. J gave up 3 bases and V 3 bases, and 2 bases lay outside the gene matches. CDR3 nucleotide sequence: TGTGCCAGCAGCCATAGGACAGGGGACACTGAAGCTTTCTTT. This gives the protein CASSHRTGDTEAFF.

This chain joins TRBV5-1 and TRBJ1-2; D is unresolved. This CDR3 contains 14 residues. Looked up from germline, CDR1 is SGHRS and CDR2 is YFSETQ. V gave up 0 bases and J gave up 6 bases, with 12 bases separating them. As DNA, the CDR3 is TGCGCCAGCAGCTTGGCCCTAGGCGAGGATGGCTACACCTTC. It is translated as CASSLALGEDGYTF.

The gene calls are TRBV10-1 and TRBJ2-2, with 7 bases matching TRBD1. The CDR3 totals 14 residues. CDR1 and CDR2 from the germline V gene are WNHNN and SYGVQD (reference sequence). V was pared by 5 bases and J by 6 bases, with 6 bases of the junction left unmatched. CDR3 in amino acids: CASSSQTGAGELFF. The CDR3 coding sequence is TGCGCCAGCAGTTCCCAAACAGGGGCCGGGGAGCTGTTTTTT.

The chain recombines TRBV5-1 with TRBJ2-1; 11 positions agree with TRBD2. The CDR3 is 15 amino acids. Trimming cost V 2 bases and J 11 bases; bases outside gene matches: 9. Germline V CDR1 and CDR2: SGHRS, YFSETQ. CDR3 sequence: CASSLARLAGSKQFF. The CDR3, as DNA: TGCGCCAGCAGCTTAGCGAGACTAGCGGGGAGTAAGCAGTTCTTC.

This rearrangement joins TRBV20-1 to TRBJ2-1; 10 nucleotides agree with TRBD2. V was pared by 3 bases and J by 4 bases, with 9 bases of the junction left unmatched. CDR1 and CDR2 (germline): DFQATT, SNEGSKA (reference sequence). The CDR3 sequence is 16 residues long. The CDR3 here is CSASSLSGGLYNEQFF. The CDR3 nucleotides read TGCAGTGCTAGTAGTCTTAGCGGGGGGCTTTACAATGAGCAGTTCTTC.

This rearrangement joins TRBV27 to TRBJ1-4, with D unclear. From germline, CDR1 is MNHEY and CDR2 SMNVEV (reference sequence). This CDR3 contains 15 residues. V lost 3 bases and J 8 bases, leaving 16 bases between the germline ends. The CDR3 here is CASSFIGRDGEKLFF. DNA for the CDR3: TGTGCCAGCAGTTTTATCGGGAGGGATGGAGAAAAACTGTTTTTT. The full variable domain, in which reference TRBV27 and TRBJ1-4 provide the parts outside the CDR3, is EAQVTQNPRYLITVTGKKLTVTCSQNMNHEYMSWYRQDPGLGLRQIYYSMNVEVTDKGDVPEGYKVSRKEKRNFPLILESPSPNQTSLYFCASSFIGRDGEKLFFGSGTQLSVL.

V gene TRBV6-1 combines with J gene TRBJ1-4; 8 nucleotides agree with TRBD1. With 2 bases clipped from V and 5 bases from J, the junction kept 13 bases outside the gene matches. Germline CDR1 is MNHNS and CDR2 is SASEGT. This CDR3 region has 18 residues. DNA of the CDR3: TGTGCCAGCAGTGAATCTTCCGCAGGGGGCCGGTACAATGAAAAACTGTTTTTT. Protein product: CASSESSAGGRYNEKLFF.

V usage is TRBV9 and J usage is TRBJ2-5, with 12 bases identical to TRBD2. The CDR3 sequence is 18 residues long. In germline, CDR1 is SGDLS, CDR2 YYNGEE. Unmatched junction bases numbered 13, after V lost 3 bases and J lost 4 bases. CDR3 loop: CASSDASGGARPGETQYF. The CDR3 bases are TGTGCCAGCAGCGACGCTAGCGGGGGGGCTCGGCCTGGAGAGACCCAGTACTTC.